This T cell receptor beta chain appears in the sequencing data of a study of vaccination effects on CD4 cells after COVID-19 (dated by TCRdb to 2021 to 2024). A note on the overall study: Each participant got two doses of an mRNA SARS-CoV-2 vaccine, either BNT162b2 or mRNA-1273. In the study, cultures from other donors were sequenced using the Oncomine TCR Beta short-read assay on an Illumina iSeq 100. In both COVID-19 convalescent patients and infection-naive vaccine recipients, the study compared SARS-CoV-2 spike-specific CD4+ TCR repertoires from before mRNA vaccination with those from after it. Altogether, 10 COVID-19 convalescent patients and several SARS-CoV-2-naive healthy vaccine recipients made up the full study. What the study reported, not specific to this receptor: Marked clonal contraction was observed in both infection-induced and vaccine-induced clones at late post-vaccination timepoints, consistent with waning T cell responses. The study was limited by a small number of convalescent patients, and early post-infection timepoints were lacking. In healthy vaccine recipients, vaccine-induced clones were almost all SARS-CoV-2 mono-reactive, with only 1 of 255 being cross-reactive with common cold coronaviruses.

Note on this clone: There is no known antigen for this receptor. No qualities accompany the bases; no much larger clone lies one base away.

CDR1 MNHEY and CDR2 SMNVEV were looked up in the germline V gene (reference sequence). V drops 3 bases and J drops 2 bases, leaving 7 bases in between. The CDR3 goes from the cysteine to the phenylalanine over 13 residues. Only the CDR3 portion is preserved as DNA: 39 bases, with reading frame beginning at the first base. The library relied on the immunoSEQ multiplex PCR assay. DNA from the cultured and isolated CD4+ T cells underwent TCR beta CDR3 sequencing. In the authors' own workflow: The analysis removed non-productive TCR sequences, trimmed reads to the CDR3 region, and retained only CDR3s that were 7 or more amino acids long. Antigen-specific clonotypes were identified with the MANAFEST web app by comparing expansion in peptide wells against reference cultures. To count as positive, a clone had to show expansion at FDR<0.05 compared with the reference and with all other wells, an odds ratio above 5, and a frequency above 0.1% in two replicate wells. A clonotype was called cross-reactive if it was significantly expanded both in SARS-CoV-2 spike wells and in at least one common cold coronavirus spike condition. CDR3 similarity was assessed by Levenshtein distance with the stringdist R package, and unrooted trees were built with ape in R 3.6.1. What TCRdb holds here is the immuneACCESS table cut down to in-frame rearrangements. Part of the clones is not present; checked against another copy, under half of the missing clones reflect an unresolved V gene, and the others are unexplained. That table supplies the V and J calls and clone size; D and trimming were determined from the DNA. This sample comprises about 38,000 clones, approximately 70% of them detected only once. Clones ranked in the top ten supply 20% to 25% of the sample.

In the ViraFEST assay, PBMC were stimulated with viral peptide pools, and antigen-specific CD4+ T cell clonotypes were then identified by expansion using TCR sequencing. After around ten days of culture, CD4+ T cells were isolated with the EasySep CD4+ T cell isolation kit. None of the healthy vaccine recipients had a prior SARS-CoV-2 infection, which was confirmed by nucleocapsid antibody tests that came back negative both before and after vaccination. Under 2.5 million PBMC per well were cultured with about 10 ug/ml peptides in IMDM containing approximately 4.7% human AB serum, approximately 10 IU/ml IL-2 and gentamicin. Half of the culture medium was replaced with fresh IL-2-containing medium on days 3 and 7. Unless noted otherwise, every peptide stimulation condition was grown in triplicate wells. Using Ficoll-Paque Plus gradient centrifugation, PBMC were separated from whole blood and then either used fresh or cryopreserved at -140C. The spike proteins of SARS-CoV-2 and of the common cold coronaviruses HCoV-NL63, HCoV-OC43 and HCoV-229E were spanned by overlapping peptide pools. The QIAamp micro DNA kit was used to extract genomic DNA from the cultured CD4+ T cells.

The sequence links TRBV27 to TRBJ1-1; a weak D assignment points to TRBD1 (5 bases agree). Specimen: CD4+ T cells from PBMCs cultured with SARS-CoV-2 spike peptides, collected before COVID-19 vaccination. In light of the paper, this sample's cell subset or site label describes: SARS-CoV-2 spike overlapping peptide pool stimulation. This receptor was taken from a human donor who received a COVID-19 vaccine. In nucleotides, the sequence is TGTGCCAGCAGTTTTTGGACAAACACTGAAGCTTTCTTT. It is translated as CASSFWTNTEAFF.